This TCR beta chain derives from a study of long-term antiretroviral therapy in people with HIV. At the survey level, the v3.0 immunoSEQ assay was run. Per-sample targets for sequencing were roughly 35,000-55,000 T-cell genomes. The method was immunoSEQ multiplex PCR; TCRdb's version includes in-frame clones alone and lacks a portion of them. The sample includes more than 20,000 clones, 65% to 85% of them seen just once. The length of the CDR3 is 16 residues. J was trimmed by 7 bases and V by 2 bases; bases with no gene match: 12. In germline, CDR1 is SEHNR, CDR2 FQNEAQ (reference sequence). Study outcomes and limitations: Dating from the mid-2000s to the late 2010s, the blood was possibly obtained under older ART regimens. Pre-ART clonal expansions dominated every time point's repertoire.

The samples comprised about 0.95-11 million cryopreserved PBMC ahead of DNA extraction. Notes on this clone: Its antigen is still unknown.

This chain links TRBV7-9 with TRBJ1-1; 8 nucleotides align to TRBD1. This TCR was sampled from a man aged 18-30 years with HIV. The material sequenced was unsorted PBMCs, taken 3 years after starting antiretroviral therapy. The CDR3 DNA reads TGTGCCAGCAGCTTACCAGGGGGCGCGAATTGGGGTGAAGCTTTCTTT. Its protein is CASSLPGGANWGEAFF.